A selection of T cell receptor beta chains follows, all from one sample in a study of OX40 agonist ivuxolimab in advanced cancers. Using immunoSEQ multiplex PCR, the repertoire was profiled, and TCRdb retains in-frame clones only, with some absent. The table shows 75,000 to 100,000 clones, with approximately 87% occurring only once. Sequences were derived from CD4+ or CD8+ T cells sorted from blood, sampled in a trial of the OX40 agonist ivuxolimab. Source of these receptors: an adult with an advanced solid tumor such as melanoma, head and neck, liver or kidney cancer. CDR3s include the opening cysteine and the closing phenylalanine or tryptophan. A D gene is named only where the DNA matches it firmly. The size entry is marked missing in some rows and otherwise reads once, few, many or a size class.

>-|TRBV7-8|-|TRBJ1-5
TGTGCCAGCAGCTACGGGACGAACCGGGGAAGCAATCAGCCCCAGCATTTT
CASSYGTNRGSNQPQHF
>-|TRBV13|-|TRBJ2-2
TGTGCCAGCAGCTTTAGGGGGGTAGCCGGGGAGCTGTTTTTT
CASSFRGVAGELFF
>-|TRBV19|-|TRBJ1-1
TGTGCCAGTAGCCATATGTCCCGAGGGGGGCGTTCGGGAACTTTCTTT
CASSHMSRGGRSGTFF
>once|TRBV2|-|TRBJ1-1
TGTGCCAGCAGACCGGCAGGGTGGGTCACTGAAGCTTTCTTT
CASRPAGWVTEAFF
>-|TRBV7-9|-|TRBJ2-1
TGTGCCAGCAGCTTAGTGGGGAGTTACAATGAGCAGTTCTTC
CASSLVGSYNEQFF
>-|TRBV29-1|TRBD1|TRBJ2-5
TGCAGCTCAGGGACAGGGGAGACCCAGTACTTC
CSSGTGETQYF
>-|TRBV7-8|TRBD2|TRBJ2-3
TGTGCCAGCAGCGGGACTAGGGTAGATACGCAGTATTTT
CASSGTRVDTQYF
>once|TRBV9|-|TRBJ2-1
TGTGCCAGCAGCGCCGACCAAACTTCTACAAACGAGCAGTTCTTC
CASSADQTSTNEQFF
>-|TRBV5-4|-|TRBJ1-4
TGTGCCAGCAGCTTTGGGGGGGGACTCGGAAAACTGTTTTTT
CASSFGGGLGKLFF
>-|TRBV19|-|TRBJ1-2
TGTGCCAGTAAGGACGGGAACTATGGCTACACCTTC
CASKDGNYGYTF
>-|TRBV6-1|-|TRBJ2-1
TGTGCCAGCAGTGCCGGGACAACCTACAATGAGCAGTTCTTC
CASSAGTTYNEQFF
>-|TRBV2|-|TRBJ1-1
TGTGCCAGCAGTGATACGGGGAACACTGAAGCTTTCTTT
CASSDTGNTEAFF
>-|TRBV7-2|TRBD2|TRBJ2-7
TGTGCCAGCAGCTTTCGACTAGCGGGAGAAAAGTACTTC
CASSFRLAGEKYF
>-|TRBV7-7|TRBD2|TRBJ2-1
TGTGCTAGCAGCCAAGGACTAGCGGGGGGGCTCAATGAGCAGTTCTTC
CASSQGLAGGLNEQFF
>-|TRBV6-6|TRBD1|TRBJ1-2
TGTGCCAGCAGTTACTCGCCGGACAGGCCAATCTATGGCTACACCTTC
CASSYSPDRPIYGYTF
>-|TRBV19|-|TRBJ1-1
TGTGCCAGTGGAATGGACATGAACACTGAAGCTTTCTTT
CASGMDMNTEAFF